The clone carrying this TCR beta chain was seen a handful of times. Its antigen remains unidentified. For the second PCR, which ran for about 6 to 12 cycles, a sample-barcoded 5' primer and a J-beta primer mix were used. Unique molecular identifiers of 12 random nucleotides labeled each cDNA. TCRdb independently ran MiXCR on the 5' RACE reads; one entry per CDR3 protein. This table has 1.5 million to 2 million distinct CDR3 sequences, less than 50% appearing once. The CDR3 extends over 16 amino acids. The V segment lost 1 base and the J segment 0 bases; nucleotides outside the gene matches: 4. Germline lookup yields CDR1 MNHNS and CDR2 SASEGT. This record comes from a study of blood T cells in healthy people across ages. Study observations and caveats: Naive T cell percentage by flow cytometry tracked strongly with beta diversity. Per-million-T-cell TCR beta diversity fell roughly linearly with age. Both naive CD4+ cell counts and diversity were greater in long-lived donors than in aged donors.

This chain joins TRBV6-1 and TRBJ2-7; the match to TRBD2 covers 9 bases. The clonotype originates from a woman in her forties in good health. What was sequenced was blood. The CDR3 region has the DNA TGTGCCAGCAGTGAAGTAGCGGGGGAAAGCTCCTACGAGCAGTACTTC. The encoded protein is CASSEVAGESSYEQYF.